This T cell receptor beta chain was obtained from a study of shared clonotypes between healthy human individuals. Across the study: Researchers assigned three CD4 naive, three CD4 memory, two CD8 naive and one CD8 memory plate to each donor.

The naive CD8 population came from CD45RO-negative cells selected for CCR7, without terminally differentiated effector memory CD45RA+ cells. Some clones are missing from TCRdb's copy, which holds only in-frame ones; the method was immunoSEQ multiplex PCR. The profile shows some 2,100,000 clones, approximately 94% of them singletons. The sequence was collected from a man between 18 and 29 years old in good health. Some clones in this sample may be carry-over from other donors' samples. The sequenced material came from naive CD8+ T cells from PBMCs.

The CDR3: CAWRGIHQPQHF. In nucleotides, the CDR3 is TGTGCCTGGAGAGGGATTCATCAGCCCCAGCATTTT. This chain uses TRBV30 with TRBJ1-5; D call uncertain. CDR3 length: 12 amino acids. Trimming shortened V by 3 bases and J by 5 bases, and 8 bases separated the two germline ends. CDR1 GTSNPN and CDR2 SVGIG come from the germline V gene (reference sequence).